This T cell receptor (beta chain) was obtained from a study of graft-versus-host responses after intestinal transplantation (dated by TCRdb to the early 2020s). About the full investigation: Multivisceral, liver-intestinal, or isolated intestinal transplants were received by the recipients. All recipients received anti-thymocyte globulin induction followed by maintenance tacrolimus and steroids for around 3 years. After intestinal transplantation, graft-versus-host and host-versus-graft alloreactive T cell clones were followed in the graft, circulation and bone marrow using bulk TCR-beta CDR3 sequencing. Samples from three later patients were sequenced in-house on an Illumina MiSeq with MiXCR processing rather than by the commercial service. To identify alloreactive clones, pre-transplant mixed lymphocyte reaction products were sequenced and then compared with unstimulated pre-transplant donor and recipient T cells. A cohort of 24 intestinal transplant recipients, including one retransplant, was enrolled, and a few patients lacking pretransplant specimens were excluded. A peak of at least 4% donor T cells among recipient peripheral blood mononuclear cells was the definition used for donor T cell macrochimerism. Study-wide findings and limitations: GvH clones were detected in recipient bone marrow, and some appeared earlier in ileal mucosa or blood, consistent with an intestinal mucosal origin. Patients with donor T cell macrochimerism had high GvH to HvG T cell clonal ratios in their allografts. The relatively low number and heterogeneity of intestinal transplant patients limited the conclusions. Peak levels of circulating GvH clones were associated with declines in HvG clones early after transplant.

Concerning this clone: No antigen is known for it. Qualities for individual bases were not recorded, and no much larger clone is one base off.

In the first month after transplant, blood samples were collected up to 4 times, and after that at least monthly when available. The library was obtained by the immunoSEQ multiplex PCR assay. High-throughput TCR-beta CDR3 sequencing of genomic DNA from most patients was performed by Adaptive Biotechnologies. As for the authors' bioinformatics: Adaptive's ImmunoSEQ software supplied the TCR sequencing data for about 18 patients, while MiXCR and VDJtools were used to process a few other patients. CDR3 nucleotide sequences shared by donor and recipient were removed because the origin of these sequences could not be assigned. To count as alloreactive, a clone needed at least 2-fold expansion over unstimulated cells and a minimum CFSE-low frequency of 0.002% (template counts) or 0.001% (read counts). Clones detected in sequenced pre-transplant spleen, lymph node, or MLR CFSE-low populations of the donor or recipient were defined as mappable. Cumulative frequency of alloreactive clones was calculated as a percentage of all sequences weighted by copy number. Sourced from immuneACCESS, this table was stored by TCRdb with only in-frame sequences that have V and J called. A share of the clones is absent; for the studies checked, an unresolved V gene accounts for under half, and the remainder has no known explanation. D and trimming were read from the DNA, whereas the V and J calls and clone size are those reported in that table. The sample table holds nearly 100,000 clones, of which 75% to 95% were seen once. About 16% of the sample comes from the top ten.

The sequence was collected from a human patient who received an intestinal transplant, so some T cells may come from the graft donor. The sample in question was PBMCs, obtained 450 to 480 days after intestinal transplant.

The DNA sequence is TGTGCCAGCAGGGGCGGTGTTTTGGAGACCCAGTACTTC. It encodes CASRGGVLETQYF. The V and J segments used are TRBV25-1 and TRBJ2-5; there is no confident call for the D gene. Based on the germline V gene, the CDR1 and CDR2 sequences are MGHDK and SYGVNS. The germline ends are 13 bases apart after V is trimmed by 6 bases and J by 5 bases. Measured from the cysteine to the phenylalanine, the CDR3 is 13 residues long. The read is trimmed to its CDR3 DNA, 39 bases read in frame from base 1.